These T cell receptor beta chains were read from a single sample in a study of blood T cell repertoires in COVID-19. The data were produced by immunoSEQ multiplex PCR, yet TCRdb's version contains in-frame clones alone and is incomplete. The repertoire holds just over 300,000 clones, with 90% as singletons. Material for sequencing was PBMCs or T cells enriched from blood (not recorded which). The receptors were sampled from a young woman with acute COVID-19. Each CDR3 is given with its conserved first and last residue. A D gene is named only where the DNA matches it firmly. Clone size is given for some rows only: seen once, a few or many times, or a class if the clone is expanded.

V: TRBV28; J: TRBJ2-2; D: TRBD2; size: once; DNA: TGTGCCAGCAGTTTAATAGCGGGAGAACCCGGGGAGCTGTTTTTT; CDR3: CASSLIAGEPGELFF
V: TRBV11-3; J: TRBJ2-3; D: TRBD2; size: NA; DNA: TGTGCCAGCAGCTTAAGGGGCGGGACTACCGTCACAGATACGCAGTATTTT; CDR3: CASSLRGGTTVTDTQYF
V: TRBV24-1; J: TRBJ1-5; D: NA; size: NA; DNA: TGTGCCACCAGTGACCGGTACTCGGGCGGACGGGGGTCCCAGCATTTT; CDR3: CATSDRYSGGRGSQHF
V: TRBV7-3; J: TRBJ2-5; D: TRBD2; size: NA; DNA: TGTGCCAGCAGCTCCATGACTAGCGGGGGGCAAGAGACCCAGTACTTC; CDR3: CASSSMTSGGQETQYF
V: TRBV27; J: TRBJ1-1; D: TRBD1; size: NA; DNA: TGTGCCAGCAGTAAGACAGGGCCCACTGAAGCTTTCTTT; CDR3: CASSKTGPTEAFF
V: TRBV5-4; J: TRBJ2-2; D: TRBD1; size: NA; DNA: TGTGCCAGCAGCTTCGACAGGGCCGGGGAGCTGTTTTTT; CDR3: CASSFDRAGELFF
V: TRBV11-3; J: TRBJ1-2; D: NA; size: NA; DNA: TGTGCCAGCAGCTTAGTTCGGCAGGGCGATGGCTACACCTTC; CDR3: CASSLVRQGDGYTF
V: TRBV7-9; J: TRBJ1-6; D: TRBD1; size: NA; DNA: TGTGCCAGCAGCCCCTGGGACAGGGGGGATAATTCACCCCTCCACTTT; CDR3: CASSPWDRGDNSPLHF
V: TRBV28; J: TRBJ1-5; D: NA; size: NA; DNA: TGTGCCAGCAGTTTTGAGACAGTCAATCAGCCCCAGCATTTT; CDR3: CASSFETVNQPQHF
V: TRBV11-3; J: TRBJ2-6; D: TRBD2; size: NA; DNA: TGTGCCAGCAGCGTCTCCTTAGCGGGAGCTGGCGGGGCCAACGTCCTGACTTTC; CDR3: CASSVSLAGAGGANVLTF
V: TRBV7-2; J: TRBJ1-3; D: TRBD1; size: NA; DNA: TGTGCCAGCAGCCGGGACAGGGACTCTGGAAACACCATATATTTT; CDR3: CASSRDRDSGNTIYF
V: TRBV7-3; J: TRBJ1-1; D: NA; size: NA; DNA: TGTGCCAGCAGCTTAATGGCTAACACTGAAGCTTTCTTT; CDR3: CASSLMANTEAFF
V: TRBV7-9; J: TRBJ2-5; D: NA; size: once; DNA: TGTGCCAGCAGCCGCGACACTCTCCAAGAGACCCAGTACTTC; CDR3: CASSRDTLQETQYF
V: TRBV29-1; J: TRBJ2-2; D: NA; size: NA; DNA: TGCAGCGTTCAGGGACACCTCACCGGGGAGCTGTTTTTT; CDR3: CSVQGHLTGELFF
V: TRBV28; J: TRBJ1-5; D: NA; size: NA; DNA: TGTGCTTCCGGGGGGCCCAATCAGCCCCAGCATTTT; CDR3: CASGGPNQPQHF
V: TRBV10-3; J: TRBJ1-1; D: NA; size: NA; DNA: TGTGCCACCTCATCCCGGGGGGAAACTGAAGCTTTCTTT; CDR3: CATSSRGETEAFF
V: TRBV14; J: TRBJ2-6; D: NA; size: NA; DNA: TGTGCCAGCAGCCAATGGGCCCGCAGGTCTGGGGCCAACGTCCTGACTTTC; CDR3: CASSQWARRSGANVLTF
V: TRBV5-1; J: TRBJ2-7; D: NA; size: NA; DNA: TGCGCCAGCAGCCCTGGATCGACAGGACTTTACGAGCAGTACTTC; CDR3: CASSPGSTGLYEQYF
V: TRBV7-2; J: TRBJ1-5; D: TRBD1; size: NA; DNA: TGTGCCAGCAGCTTAGTAGGGGGCGCGGGGAGTTATCAGCCCCAGCATTTT; CDR3: CASSLVGGAGSYQPQHF
V: TRBV18; J: TRBJ2-3; D: NA; size: once; DNA: TGTGCCAGCTCTCTAGACCTCAGCGCAGATACGCAGTATTTT; CDR3: CASSLDLSADTQYF
V: TRBV9; J: TRBJ2-5; D: NA; size: NA; DNA: TGTGCCAGCAGCCGGGGAGAGACCCAGTACTTC; CDR3: CASSRGETQYF
V: TRBV3-1/TRBV3-2; J: TRBJ2-5; D: NA; size: NA; DNA: TGTGCCAGCAGGACCACAGGAGACTGGCAAGAGACCCAGTACTTC; CDR3: CASRTTGDWQETQYF
V: TRBV7-2; J: TRBJ2-7; D: TRBD2; size: NA; DNA: TGTGCCAGCAGCTTAGGTCTAGCGGGGCCCTACGAGCAGTACTTC; CDR3: CASSLGLAGPYEQYF
V: TRBV5-1; J: TRBJ2-1; D: NA; size: NA; DNA: TGCGCCAGCAGCCCGGGACGACAGGGAGGTTGGGATGAGCAGTTCTTC; CDR3: CASSPGRQGGWDEQFF
V: TRBV7-3; J: TRBJ1-6; D: NA; size: NA; DNA: TGTGCCAGCAGCGCAAAGACAGGACATAATTCACCCCTCCACTTT; CDR3: CASSAKTGHNSPLHF
V: TRBV28; J: TRBJ1-4; D: NA; size: NA; DNA: TGTGCCAGCAGCCGGACAGACCTAAATGAAAAACTGTTTTTT; CDR3: CASSRTDLNEKLFF
V: TRBV5-5; J: TRBJ1-1; D: NA; size: NA; DNA: TGTGCCAGCAGCTCCCCGGGGGTGAACACTGAAGCTTTCTTT; CDR3: CASSSPGVNTEAFF
V: TRBV18; J: TRBJ1-6; D: NA; size: NA; DNA: TGTGCCAGCTCACCAGTGGCGGAACGGAGATCACCCCTCCACTTT; CDR3: CASSPVAERRSPLHF
V: TRBV28; J: TRBJ1-5; D: NA; size: NA; DNA: TGTGCCAGCACGGAAAGGGGGTCAGTGGGCAATCAGCCCCAGCATTTT; CDR3: CASTERGSVGNQPQHF
V: TRBV18; J: TRBJ1-5; D: TRBD1; size: NA; DNA: TGTGCCAGCTCGGATGGACAGGGGGCGCAAGGCAATCAGCCCCAGCATTTT; CDR3: CASSDGQGAQGNQPQHF
V: TRBV14; J: TRBJ2-1; D: NA; size: NA; DNA: TGTGCCAGCAGCCAGAATCCGGGATACAATGAGCAGTTCTTC; CDR3: CASSQNPGYNEQFF
V: TRBV19; J: TRBJ2-2; D: NA; size: NA; DNA: TGTGCCAGTAGCCAGGGTCTTCGCACCGGGGAGCTGTTTTTT; CDR3: CASSQGLRTGELFF
V: TRBV3-1/TRBV3-2; J: TRBJ2-2; D: TRBD2; size: NA; DNA: TGTGCCAGCAGCCAAGGTCTAGCGGGAGCGGACGGGGAGCTGTTTTTT; CDR3: CASSQGLAGADGELFF
V: TRBV3-1/TRBV3-2; J: TRBJ2-5; D: TRBD1; size: few; DNA: TGTGCCAGCAGCAAACTTACAGGGGGCGGTGGGGAGACCCAGTACTTC; CDR3: CASSKLTGGGGETQYF
V: TRBV28; J: TRBJ1-2; D: TRBD1; size: NA; DNA: TGTGCCAGCCAAAGGACAGGACATGCCTTTATGCGTCCCACCTTC; CDR3: CASQRTGHAFMRPTF
V: TRBV27; J: TRBJ1-1; D: TRBD1; size: few; DNA: TGTGCCAGCAGTCTGGACAGGGGTTACGCTGAAGCTTTCTTT; CDR3: CASSLDRGYAEAFF
V: TRBV12-3/TRBV12-4; J: TRBJ2-5; D: NA; size: NA; DNA: TGTGCCAGCAGTCTGCGGGGAGAGACCCAGTACTTC; CDR3: CASSLRGETQYF
V: TRBV5-1; J: TRBJ1-1; D: TRBD1; size: NA; DNA: TGCGCCAGCAGCTACAGGGGGAACTGGGGCACTGAAGCTTTCTTT; CDR3: CASSYRGNWGTEAFF
V: TRBV28; J: TRBJ2-4; D: NA; size: NA; DNA: TGTGCCAGCAGTTACACAGGGATTTCGGCCAAAAACATTCAGTACTTC; CDR3: CASSYTGISAKNIQYF
V: TRBV28; J: TRBJ2-1; D: TRBD2; size: NA; DNA: TGTGCCAGCAGTTTGGTCCCCCCGGGGGGACTAGCGGGAGGGGGTGGGTTCTTC; CDR3: CASSLVPPGGLAGGGGFF
V: TRBV6-5; J: TRBJ2-1; D: TRBD2; size: NA; DNA: TGTGCCAGCACCGAAATAGCGGGAGCTAACAATGAGCAGTTCTTC; CDR3: CASTEIAGANNEQFF